Below, one TCR beta chain is given with its context. What it binds is not known. This entry is derived from a study of cytomegalovirus exposure and HLA in healthy donors. At the level of the study: A prior study identified 90 million to 120 million unique TCR beta sequences from 180 million or so T cells.

Per the germline V gene, CDR1 is SGHRS and CDR2 is YFSETQ. Between the trimmed V and J ends, which lost 0 bases and 0 bases, there was a span of 10 bases. The length of the CDR3 is 15 residues. It was with 60 Vbeta and 13 Jbeta primers that the PCR ran. Only in-frame clones appear in the TCRdb table, and some are missing; sequencing was by immunoSEQ multiplex PCR. The sample has approximately 170,000 clones; about 85% are singletons. Study results and limitations: It was reportedly the case that the classifier diagnosed cytomegalovirus status with high specificity and sensitivity. Later work found that TCR association rates differed between HLA loci; DRB1 had the most and HLA-C the fewest.

Material: PBMCs. This chain uses TRBV5-1 with TRBJ2-7; no reliable D call. This sequence originates from a boy aged 2 to 10 in good health and CMV-seronegative. The DNA for the CDR3 is TGCGCCAGCAGCTTGGATGCGGCCGCCTCCTACGAGCAGTACTTC. This codes for CASSLDAAASYEQYF.